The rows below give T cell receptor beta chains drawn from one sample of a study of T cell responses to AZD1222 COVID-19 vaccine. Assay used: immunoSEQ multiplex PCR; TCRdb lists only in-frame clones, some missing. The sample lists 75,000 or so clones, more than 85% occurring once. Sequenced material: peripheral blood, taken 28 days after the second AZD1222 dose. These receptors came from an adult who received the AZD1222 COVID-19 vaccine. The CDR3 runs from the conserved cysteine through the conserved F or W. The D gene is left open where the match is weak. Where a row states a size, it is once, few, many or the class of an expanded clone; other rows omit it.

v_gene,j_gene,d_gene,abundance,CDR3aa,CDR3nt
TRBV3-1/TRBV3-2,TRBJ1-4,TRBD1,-,CASSRRQGPNEKLFF,TGTGCCAGCAGCCGTCGACAGGGCCCTAATGAAAAACTGTTTTTT
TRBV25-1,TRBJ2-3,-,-,CASKGQTHTDTQYF,TGTGCCAGCAAAGGACAAACCCACACAGATACGCAGTATTTT
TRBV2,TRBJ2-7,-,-,CASSGDPSQQYF,TGTGCCAGCAGTGGAGACCCTAGCCAGCAGTACTTC
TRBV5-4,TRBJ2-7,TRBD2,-,CASSPGAGGSVYEQYF,TGTGCCAGCAGCCCGGGGGCGGGAGGTAGTGTCTACGAGCAGTACTTC
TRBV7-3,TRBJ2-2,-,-,CASSSPGAGELFF,TGTGCCAGCAGCTCACCAGGTGCCGGGGAGCTGTTTTTT
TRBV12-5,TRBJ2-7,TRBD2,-,CASGFTPGLAGTEQYF,TGTGCTAGTGGTTTCACCCCGGGACTAGCGGGCACCGAGCAGTACTTC
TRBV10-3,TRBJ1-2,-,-,CAITEGSYGYTF,TGTGCCATCACAGAGGGGAGCTATGGCTACACCTTC
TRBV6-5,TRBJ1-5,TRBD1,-,CASSSGGRSPQHF,TGTGCCAGCAGCTCAGGGGGGAGGTCGCCCCAGCATTTT
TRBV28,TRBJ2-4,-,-,CASSSPEANIQYF,TGTGCCAGCAGTTCCCCCGAGGCAAACATTCAGTACTTC
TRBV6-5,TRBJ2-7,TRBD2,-,CASSTSGRGLDEQYF,TGTGCCAGCTCGACTAGCGGGAGGGGTCTGGATGAGCAGTACTTC
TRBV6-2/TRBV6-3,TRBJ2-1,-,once,CASSEVRNRLGNEQFF,TGTGCCAGCAGTGAGGTGAGGAACAGGCTGGGCAATGAGCAGTTCTTC
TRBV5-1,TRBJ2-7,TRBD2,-,CASSLDQRGGFDEQYF,TGCGCCAGCAGCTTGGACCAGCGGGGGGGTTTCGACGAGCAGTACTTC
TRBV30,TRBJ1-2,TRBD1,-,CAWSYALTGGKRGYTF,TGTGCCTGGAGTTACGCCCTGACAGGGGGAAAGCGTGGCTACACCTTC
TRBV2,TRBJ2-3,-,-,CASRLTGSYTDTQYF,TGTGCCAGCAGGCTAACAGGGTCTTACACAGATACGCAGTATTTT
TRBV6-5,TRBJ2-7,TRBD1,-,CASRATDRVLYEQYF,TGTGCCAGCAGAGCGACAGACAGGGTTTTGTACGAGCAGTACTTC
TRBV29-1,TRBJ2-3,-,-,CSVGSGSGTDTQYF,TGCAGCGTTGGAAGTGGGAGTGGGACAGATACGCAGTATTTT
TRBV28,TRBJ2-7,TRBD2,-,CASDTTSSHEQYF,TGTGCCAGCGATACGACTAGCTCCCACGAGCAGTACTTC
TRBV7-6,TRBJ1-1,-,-,CASSLLKANTEAFF,TGTGCCAGCAGCTTACTCAAGGCGAACACTGAAGCTTTCTTT
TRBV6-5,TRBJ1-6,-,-,CASDVTGGAGSPLHF,TGTGCCAGCGACGTAACGGGGGGGGCAGGTTCACCCCTCCACTTT
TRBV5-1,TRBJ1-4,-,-,CASSPGRDEKLFF,TGCGCCAGCAGCCCTGGACGGGATGAAAAACTGTTTTTT
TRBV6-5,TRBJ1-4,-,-,CASSRTDSDEKLFF,TGTGCCAGCAGTCGGACGGACTCTGATGAAAAACTGTTTTTT
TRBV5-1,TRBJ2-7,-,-,CASSLVGGEQYF,TGCGCCAGCAGCTTGGTGGGTGGCGAGCAGTACTTC
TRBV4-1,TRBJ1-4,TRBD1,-,CASSQGDSNEKLFF,TGCGCCAGCAGCCAAGGGGACAGTAATGAAAAACTGTTTTTT
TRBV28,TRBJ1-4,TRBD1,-,CASSSTGGREKLFF,TGTGCCAGCAGTTCAACAGGGGGCCGTGAAAAACTGTTTTTT
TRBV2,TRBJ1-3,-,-,CASSEALHFLGNTIYF,TGTGCCAGCAGTGAAGCGCTTCATTTTCTTGGAAACACCATATATTTT
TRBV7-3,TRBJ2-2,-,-,CASSLMGNKPTGELFF,TGTGCCAGCAGCTTAATGGGGAACAAGCCGACCGGGGAGCTGTTTTTT